This TCR beta chain is from a study of T-cell memory formation after mild COVID-19. Study-wide results and limits: Clones that contracted from day 15 to 85 had balanced CD4/CD8; later expanders were CD4+ biased. Of the contracting clones, CD4+ ones lay mainly in CM and EM, and CD8+ ones in EMRA.

V shed 2 bases and J shed 0 bases, with 11 bases lying between them. The germline gives CDR1 SNHLY, CDR2 FYNNEI. This CDR3 comprises 15 residues. A note on this clonotype: Its antigen is as yet unknown.

The 5'RACE method, run with constant-segment primers, produced TCR alpha and TCR beta cDNA libraries (carrying sample barcodes and UMIs). One entry per CDR3 protein results from TCRdb running MiXCR on the 5' RACE reads. This sample has 400,000 to 500,000 distinct CDR3 sequences, with more than 20% found just once. This clonotype was sampled from an adult woman who had mild COVID-19 (a few samples of this study predate the infection). Cell type and time point are not known. This sequence joins TRBV2 and TRBJ2-7; D may be TRBD2 (5 bases). Sample: PBMCs or a T cell subset sorted from them (not recorded which). The CDR3 sequence is CASSEQSGSSYEQYF. CDR3 DNA sequence: TGTGCCAGCAGTGAACAGAGCGGAAGCTCCTACGAGCAGTACTTC.